This T cell receptor beta chain was captured in a study of T cells after somatic rescue of genetic block. Method: immunoSEQ multiplex PCR; TCRdb's copy keeps in-frame clones and lacks some. The sample shows 95,000 to 120,000 clones, under 95% of them seen only once. The CDR3 sequence is 15 residues long. Germline CDR1 SGDLS, CDR2 YYNGEE. Trimming stripped 3 bases from V and 7 bases from J, with 17 bases between. This clone was found once. Sequencing input: peripheral blood mononuclear cells (PBMCs). The receptor's source is a woman under 30. The rearrangement uses TRBV9 and TRBJ2-1, with D possibly being TRBD2 (6 bases). The DNA of the CDR3 is TGTGCCAGCAGCGCTCAGACTAGGGGTGTAAATGAGCAGTTCTTC. Translating gives CASSAQTRGVNEQFF.